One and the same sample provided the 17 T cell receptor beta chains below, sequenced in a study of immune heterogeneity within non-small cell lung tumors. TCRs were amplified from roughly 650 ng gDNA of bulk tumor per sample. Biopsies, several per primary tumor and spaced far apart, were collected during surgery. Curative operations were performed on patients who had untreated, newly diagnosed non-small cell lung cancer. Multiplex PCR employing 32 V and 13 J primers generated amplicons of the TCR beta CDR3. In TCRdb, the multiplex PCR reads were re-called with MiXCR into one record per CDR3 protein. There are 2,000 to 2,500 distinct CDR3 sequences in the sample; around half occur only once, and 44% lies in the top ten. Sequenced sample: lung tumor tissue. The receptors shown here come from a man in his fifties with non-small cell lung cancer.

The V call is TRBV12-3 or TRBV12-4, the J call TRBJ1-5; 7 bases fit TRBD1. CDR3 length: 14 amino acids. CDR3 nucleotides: TGTAACAGCAGGGGACAGATCAGCAATCAGCCCCAGCATTTT. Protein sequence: CNSRGQISNQPQHF.

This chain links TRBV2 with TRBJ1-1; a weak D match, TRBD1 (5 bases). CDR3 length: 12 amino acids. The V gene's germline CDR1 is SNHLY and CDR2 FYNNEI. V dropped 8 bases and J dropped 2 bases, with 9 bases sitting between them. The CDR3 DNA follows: TGTGCCAGCTTCCAGGGTAACACTGAAGCTTTCTTT. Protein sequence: CASFQGNTEAFF.

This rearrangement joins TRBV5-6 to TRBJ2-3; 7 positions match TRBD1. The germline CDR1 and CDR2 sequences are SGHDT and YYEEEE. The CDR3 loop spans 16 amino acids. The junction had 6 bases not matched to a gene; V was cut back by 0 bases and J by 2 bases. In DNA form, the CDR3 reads TGTGCCAGCAGCTTGGGTGGCAGGGGGATCACAGATACGCAGTATTTT. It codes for CASSLGGRGITDTQYF. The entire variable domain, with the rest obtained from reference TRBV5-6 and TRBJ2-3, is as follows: DAGVTQSPTHLIKTRGQQVTLRCSPKSGHDTVSWYQQALGQGPQFIFQYYEEEERQRGNFPDRFSGHQFPNYSSELNVNALLLGDSALYLCASSLGGRGITDTQYFGPGTRLTVL.

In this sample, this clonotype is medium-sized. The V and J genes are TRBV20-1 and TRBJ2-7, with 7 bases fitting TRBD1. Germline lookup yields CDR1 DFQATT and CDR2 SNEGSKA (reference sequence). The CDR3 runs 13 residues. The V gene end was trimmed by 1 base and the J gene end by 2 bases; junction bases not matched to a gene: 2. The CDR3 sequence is CSARGRGTYEQYF. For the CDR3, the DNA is TGCAGTGCTAGAGGCAGGGGGACCTACGAGCAGTACTTC.

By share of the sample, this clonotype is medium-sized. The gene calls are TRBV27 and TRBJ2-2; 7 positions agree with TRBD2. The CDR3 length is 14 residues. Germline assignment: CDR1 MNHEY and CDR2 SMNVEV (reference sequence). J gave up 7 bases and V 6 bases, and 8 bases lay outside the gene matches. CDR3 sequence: CASRPGLGLGELFF. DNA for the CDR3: TGTGCCAGCAGACCCGGACTAGGGCTCGGGGAGCTGTTTTTT.

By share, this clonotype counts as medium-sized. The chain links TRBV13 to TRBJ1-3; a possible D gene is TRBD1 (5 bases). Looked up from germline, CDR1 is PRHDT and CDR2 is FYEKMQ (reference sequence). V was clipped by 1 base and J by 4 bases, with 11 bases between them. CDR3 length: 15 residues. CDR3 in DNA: TGTGCCAGCAGCTTAGCCCCAGGGCTGGGAAACACCATATATTTT. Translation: CASSLAPGLGNTIYF.

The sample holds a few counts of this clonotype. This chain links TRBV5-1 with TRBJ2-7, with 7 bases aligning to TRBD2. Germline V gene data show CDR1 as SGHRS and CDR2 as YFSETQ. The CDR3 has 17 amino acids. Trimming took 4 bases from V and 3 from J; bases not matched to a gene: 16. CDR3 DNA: TGCGCCAGCAGCCCTCCTGGTCGGGAGGCCTTCGACTACGAGCAGTACTTC. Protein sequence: CASSPPGREAFDYEQYF.

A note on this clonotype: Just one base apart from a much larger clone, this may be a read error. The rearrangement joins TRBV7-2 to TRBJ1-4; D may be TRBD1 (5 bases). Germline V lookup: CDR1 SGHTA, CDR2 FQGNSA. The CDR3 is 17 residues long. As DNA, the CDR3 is TGTGCCAGCAGGTTAGTTTGGCAGGGAGGCACTAATGAAAAACTGTTTTTT. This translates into CASRLVWQGGTNEKLFF.

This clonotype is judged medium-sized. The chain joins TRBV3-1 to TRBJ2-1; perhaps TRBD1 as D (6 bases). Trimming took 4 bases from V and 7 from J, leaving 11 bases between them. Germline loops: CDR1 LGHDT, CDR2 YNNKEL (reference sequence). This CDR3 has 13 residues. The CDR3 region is CASSPDSKNEQFF. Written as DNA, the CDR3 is TGTGCCAGCAGCCCGGACAGTAAAAATGAGCAGTTCTTC.

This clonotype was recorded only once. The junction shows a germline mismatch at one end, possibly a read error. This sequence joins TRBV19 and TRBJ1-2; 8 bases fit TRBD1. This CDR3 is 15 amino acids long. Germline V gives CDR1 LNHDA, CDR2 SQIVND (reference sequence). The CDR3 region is CASSSTGGNNYGYTF. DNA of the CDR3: TGTGCTAGTAGTTCAACAGGGGGAAATAACTATGGCTACACCTTC.

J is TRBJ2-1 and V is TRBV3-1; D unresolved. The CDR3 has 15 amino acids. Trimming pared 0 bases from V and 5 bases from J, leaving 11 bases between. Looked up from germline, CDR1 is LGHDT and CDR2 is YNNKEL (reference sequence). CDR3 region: CASSQDSDPNNEQFF. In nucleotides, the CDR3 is TGTGCCAGCAGCCAAGATTCAGATCCTAACAATGAGCAGTTCTTC.

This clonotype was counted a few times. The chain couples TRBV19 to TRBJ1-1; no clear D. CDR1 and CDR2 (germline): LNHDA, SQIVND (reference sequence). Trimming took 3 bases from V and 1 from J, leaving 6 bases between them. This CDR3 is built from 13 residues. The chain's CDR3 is CASSMWGNTEAFF. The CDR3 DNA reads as TGTGCCAGTAGTATGTGGGGGAACACTGAAGCTTTCTTT.

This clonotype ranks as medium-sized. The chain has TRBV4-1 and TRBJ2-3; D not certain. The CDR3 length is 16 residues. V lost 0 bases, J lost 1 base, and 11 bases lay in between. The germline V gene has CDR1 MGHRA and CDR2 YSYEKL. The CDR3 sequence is CASSQDRSRGTDTQYF. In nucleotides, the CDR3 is TGCGCCAGCAGCCAAGATCGGAGCCGGGGCACAGATACGCAGTATTTT.

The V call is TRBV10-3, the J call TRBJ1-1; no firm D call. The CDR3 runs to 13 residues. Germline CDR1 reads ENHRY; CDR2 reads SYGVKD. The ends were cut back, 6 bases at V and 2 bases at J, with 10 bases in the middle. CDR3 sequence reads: CAISQTDNTEAFF. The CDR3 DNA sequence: TGTGCCATCAGCCAGACTGATAACACTGAAGCTTTCTTT.

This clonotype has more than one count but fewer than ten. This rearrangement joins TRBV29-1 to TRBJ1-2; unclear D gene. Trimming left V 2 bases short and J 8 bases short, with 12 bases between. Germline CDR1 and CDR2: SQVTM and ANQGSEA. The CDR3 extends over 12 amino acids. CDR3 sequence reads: CSVEMGVGGYTF. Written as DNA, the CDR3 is TGCAGCGTTGAAATGGGCGTAGGCGGCTACACCTTC.

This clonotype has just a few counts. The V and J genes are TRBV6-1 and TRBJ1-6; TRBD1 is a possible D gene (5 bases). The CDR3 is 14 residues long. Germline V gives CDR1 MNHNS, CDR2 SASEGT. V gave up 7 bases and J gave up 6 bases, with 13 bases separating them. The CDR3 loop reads CASKARQTNSPLHF. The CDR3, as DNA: TGTGCCAGCAAAGCGAGACAGACTAATTCACCCCTCCACTTT.

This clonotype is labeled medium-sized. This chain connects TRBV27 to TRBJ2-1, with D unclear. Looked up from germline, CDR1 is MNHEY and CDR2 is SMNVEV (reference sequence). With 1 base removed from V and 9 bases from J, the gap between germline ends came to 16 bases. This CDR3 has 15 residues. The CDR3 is CASSLFRIRVSEQFF. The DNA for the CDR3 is TGTGCCAGCAGTTTATTCCGGATTCGTGTCAGTGAGCAGTTCTTC.